This passage covers 10 T cell receptor beta chains from one sample sequenced in a study of OX40 agonist ivuxolimab in advanced cancers. Here immunoSEQ multiplex PCR was the method, and the copy in TCRdb shows in-frame clones only, minus some. The table lists some 55,000 clones, 60% to 80% of them singletons. Sequenced here: CD4+ or CD8+ T cells sorted from blood, sampled in a trial of the OX40 agonist ivuxolimab. Receptors originate from an adult with an advanced solid tumor such as melanoma, head and neck, liver or kidney cancer.

The rearrangement uses TRBV19 and TRBJ1-6, with 9 bases lining up with TRBD1. The CDR3 consists of 17 residues. J lost 4 bases, V lost 4 bases, and 8 bases had no gene match. Looked up from germline, CDR1 is LNHDA and CDR2 is SQIVND (reference sequence). The CDR3 region is CASSTETGGSYNSPLHF. The CDR3 region has the DNA TGTGCCAGTAGTACAGAGACAGGGGGTTCGTATAATTCACCCCTCCACTTT.

This clone turned up a few times. The V gene is TRBV15, the J gene TRBJ2-3; the D is unclear. CDR1 and CDR2 from the germline V gene are LNHNV and YYDKDF (reference sequence). The CDR3 sequence is 14 residues long. V was cut by 1 base and J by 2 bases, with 7 bases left in between. The CDR3 DNA reads TGTGCCACCAGCAGAGTGGTGGCCACAGATACGCAGTATTTT. As protein: CATSRVVATDTQYF. The full variable domain, rest sourced from reference TRBV15 and TRBJ2-3, is DAMVIQNPRYQVTQFGKPVTLSCSQTLNHNVMYWYQQKSSQAPKLLFHYYDKDFNNEADTPDNFQSRRPNTSFCFLDIRSPGLGDTAMYLCATSRVVATDTQYFGPGTRLTVL.

The DNA for the CDR3 is TGTGCCAGCAGCTTAATTCAGGCTAGCGGGGGGTACGAGCAGTACTTC. Protein sequence: CASSLIQASGGYEQYF. The chain uses TRBV7-8 and TRBJ2-7, with 11 bases lining up with TRBD2. This CDR3 has 16 residues. The J segment lost 4 bases and the V segment lost 2 bases, leaving 7 bases of the junction unmatched. The germline V gene encodes CDR1 SGHVS and CDR2 FQNEAQ. The full variable domain, its missing parts supplied by reference TRBV7-8 and TRBJ2-7, is GAGVSQSPRYKVAKRGQDVALRCDPISGHVSLFWYQQALGQGPEFLTYFQNEAQLDKSGLPSDRFFAERPEGSVSTLKIQRTQQEDSAVYLCASSLIQASGGYEQYFGPGTRLTVT.

The CDR3 coding sequence is TGTGCCAGCAGCGCGTCGACAGTGAACACTGAAGCTTTCTTT. Amino acids: CASSASTVNTEAFF. This chain connects TRBV6-1 to TRBJ1-1; possibly TRBD1 for D (5 bases). Germline-derived CDR1 and CDR2 are MNHNS and SASEGT. V was trimmed by 6 bases and J by 0 bases, leaving 11 bases between them. This CDR3 contains 14 residues.

The chain couples TRBV7-2 to TRBJ1-1, with a weak D call TRBD1 (5 bases). Trimming left V 4 bases short and J 1 base short, with 13 bases between. The length of the CDR3 is 15 residues. Germline loops: CDR1 SGHTA, CDR2 FQGNSA. The CDR3 sequence is CASSYPGTGNTEAFF. CDR3 bases: TGTGCCAGCAGCTACCCGGGAACAGGGAACACTGAAGCTTTCTTT.

The CDR3 here is CASPPAPGKNTEAFF. The CDR3 coding sequence is TGTGCCAGCCCCCCCGCCCCGGGAAAGAACACTGAAGCTTTCTTT. The chain couples TRBV28 to TRBJ1-1; D gene unclear. With 8 bases removed from V and 1 base from J, the gap between germline ends came to 17 bases. The CDR3 has 15 residues. Germline V gene data show CDR1 as MDHEN and CDR2 as SYDVKM.

This clone turned up a few times. The chain joins TRBV6-1 to TRBJ2-3; D is perhaps TRBD1 (6 bases). This CDR3 comprises 15 residues. Germline CDR1 MNHNS, CDR2 SASEGT. The V and J ends lost 6 bases and 0 bases respectively, with 13 bases between them. The CDR3 region has the DNA TGTGCCAGCAGGGAAAGGGACACTAGCACAGATACGCAGTATTTT. Protein product: CASRERDTSTDTQYF.

The chain uses TRBV9 and TRBJ2-5; D is perhaps TRBD2 (6 bases). Per germline, CDR1 SGDLS and CDR2 YYNGEE. V lost 0 bases and J lost 3, with 9 bases in between. This CDR3 is 14 amino acids long. Here the CDR3 reads CASSVVSGKETQYF. CDR3 coding DNA: TGTGCCAGCAGCGTAGTTAGCGGAAAAGAGACCCAGTACTTC.

This clone was counted only a few times. The V and J genes are TRBV10-2 and TRBJ2-5; no clear D. This CDR3 has 12 residues. In germline, CDR1 is WSHSY, CDR2 SAAADI. V was cut by 3 bases and J by 5 bases, with 7 bases left in between. The CDR3 protein is CASSDPQETQYF. The CDR3 nucleotides read TGCGCCAGCAGTGACCCCCAGGAGACCCAGTACTTC.

The rearrangement links TRBV6-5 to TRBJ1-2, with D possibly being TRBD1 (6 bases). Germline CDR1 MNHEY, CDR2 SVGAGI. The length of the CDR3 is 14 residues. Trimming cost V 2 bases and J 8 bases, with 15 bases left between them. The CDR3 spells CASSYLGQTWGYTF. CDR3 nucleotides: TGTGCCAGCAGTTACCTTGGACAGACCTGGGGCTACACCTTC.